This entry lists 4 T cell receptor beta chains sequenced from one sample in a study of blood T cells in healthy people across ages. The authors ran a second PCR of roughly 7 to 11 cycles using a sample-barcoded 5' primer and a J-beta primer mix. TCRdb itself ran the 5' RACE reads through MiXCR, one entry per CDR3 protein. This sample yields approximately 810,000 distinct CDR3 sequences, of which about 30% are seen a single time; 17% belongs to the top ten. Sequenced sample: blood. The receptors were gathered from a woman at least 80 years old in good health.

This clonotype has a handful of counts. The chain carries TRBV20-1 and TRBJ2-7, with D possibly matching TRBD2 (6 bases). The CDR3 covers 16 residues. Trimming pared 5 bases from V and 3 bases from J, leaving 23 bases between. Germline CDR1 and CDR2: DFQATT and SNEGSKA (reference sequence). The chain's CDR3 is CSAPPSGGPQFYEQYF. The DNA of the CDR3 is TGCAGTGCTCCCCCCTCCGGGGGTCCCCAATTCTACGAGCAGTACTTC.

This clonotype appeared a few times. A much larger clone differs by one base, so this may be a read error. The V call is TRBV20-1, the J call TRBJ2-5; 14 nucleotides align to TRBD2. This CDR3 region has 13 residues. The ends lost 6 bases at V and 11 bases at J; junction bases unmatched: 8. Looked up from germline, CDR1 is DFQATT and CDR2 is SNEGSKA (reference sequence). As DNA, the CDR3 is TGCAGTGCAAGGACTAGCGGGGGGCCTTTGCAGTACTTC. Amino acid sequence: CSARTSGGPLQYF.

This clonotype was recorded a few times. A read error may produce the germline difference seen at one junction end. J is TRBJ2-6 and V is TRBV6-2 or TRBV6-3; D may be TRBD1 (6 bases). The CDR3 totals 16 residues. Per the germline V gene, CDR1 is MNHEY and CDR2 is SVGEGT. Here the CDR3 DNA reads TGTGCCAGCAGTTACAGGGGGTTCTCTGGGGCCAACGTCCGGACTTTC. It is translated as CASSYRGFSGANVRTF.

This clonotype was detected ten times or more. The V and J genes are TRBV15 and TRBJ2-3; the D gene is possibly TRBD2 (7 bases). CDR1 is LNHNV and CDR2 is YYDKDF in the germline V gene (reference sequence). V was trimmed by 2 bases and J by 1 base, leaving 16 bases between them. This CDR3 region has 17 residues. For the CDR3, the DNA is TGTGCCACCAGCAGAAAAGGGGGGGGCTTCGGCACAGATACGCAGTATTTT. This gives the protein CATSRKGGGFGTDTQYF.